Listed here are 23 T cell receptor beta chains from one sample, sequenced in a study of patients and donors after allogeneic stem cell transplantation. TCRdb redid the calling of the RT-PCR reads with MiXCR, one entry per CDR3 protein. The table lists about 25,000 distinct CDR3 sequences, 42% of them singletons, with approximately 80% in the top ten. The specimen was blood, either unsorted or a sorted T cell fraction (not recorded which). The receptors were gathered from a human donor who was either an allogeneic HSCT recipient or a stem cell or donor lymphocyte infusion donor (not recorded which). It is not recorded whose cells these are; they may come from a transplant donor.

The chain recombines TRBV28 with TRBJ2-5; 7 bases line up with TRBD1. Trimming removed 4 bases from V and 2 bases from J; junction bases left unmatched: 4. CDR1 MDHEN and CDR2 SYDVKM come from the germline V gene. The length of the CDR3 is 14 residues. For the CDR3, the DNA is TGTGCCAGCAGTTCAACACAGGGGCAAGAGACCCAGTACTTC. Translation gives CASSSTQGQETQYF.

V is TRBV12-3 or TRBV12-4 and J is TRBJ2-2, with TRBD1 matching over 7 bases. This CDR3 region has 16 residues. J was trimmed by 5 bases and V by 6 bases; bases with no gene match: 12. This CDR3 is CASRTRQGVRTGELFF. The CDR3 DNA follows: TGTGCCAGCAGGACCCGACAGGGAGTGAGGACCGGGGAGCTGTTTTTT.

In this sample, this clonotype turned up a few times. CDR3 residues: CASSQTGTGGYQPQHF. The DNA of the CDR3 is TGTGCCAGCAGCCAAACCGGGACAGGGGGCTATCAGCCCCAGCATTTT. The chain joins TRBV3-1 to TRBJ1-5; 12 bases are a match to TRBD1. After removal of 2 bases from V and 5 bases from J, the junction contained 4 bases not matched to a gene. Per the germline V gene, CDR1 is LGHDT and CDR2 is YNNKEL (reference sequence). The CDR3 is 16 residues long.

This chain joins TRBV7-9 and TRBJ1-5; D is perhaps TRBD1 (5 bases). Germline loops: CDR1 SEHNR, CDR2 FQNEAQ (reference sequence). The CDR3 has 14 amino acids. V shed 1 base and J shed 3 bases, with 7 bases lying between them. CDR3 nucleotides: TGTGCCAGCAGCTTAGTGGGGGACAATCAGCCCCAGCATTTT. Protein: CASSLVGDNQPQHF.

The rearrangement links TRBV10-3 to TRBJ1-5; D is ambiguous. Germline V gene data show CDR1 as ENHRY and CDR2 as SYGVKD. Trimming cost V 8 bases and J 10 bases, with 18 bases left between them. The CDR3 is 13 residues long. CDR3 region: CAISWGDGPPQHF. CDR3 nucleotides: TGTGCCATCTCGTGGGGTGATGGGCCACCCCAGCATTTT.

The V and J genes are TRBV5-1 and TRBJ2-3; 9 bases align to TRBD1. The J segment lost 6 bases and the V segment lost 0 bases, leaving 5 bases of the junction unmatched. Germline V lookup: CDR1 SGHRS, CDR2 YFSETQ. This CDR3 is 15 amino acids long. CDR3 residues: CASSLGDRVGDTQYF. Written as DNA, the CDR3 is TGCGCCAGCAGCTTGGGGGACAGGGTGGGCGATACGCAGTATTTT.

Ten or more counts support this clonotype. The chain couples TRBV10-3 to TRBJ2-3, with TRBD2 identical over 8 bases. Germline V gene sequence: CDR1 ENHRY, CDR2 SYGVKD. The CDR3 is made up of 14 amino acids. V lost 4 bases to trimming and J lost 2 bases; unmatched junction nucleotides: 2. The CDR3 protein is CAISGSGTTDTQYF. In nucleotides, the CDR3 is TGTGCCATCAGTGGTAGCGGGACCACAGATACGCAGTATTTT.

The V and J genes are TRBV6-5 and TRBJ2-5; D ambiguous. V lost 0 bases and J lost 4, with 12 bases in between. Germline V lookup: CDR1 MNHEY, CDR2 SVGAGI. This CDR3 region has 15 residues. The CDR3 reads CASSYSWQASETQYF. Here the CDR3 DNA reads TGTGCCAGCAGTTACTCGTGGCAGGCTTCAGAGACCCAGTACTTC.

This rearrangement joins TRBV12-3 or TRBV12-4 to TRBJ2-1; unclear D gene. V was shortened by 6 bases and J by 9 bases, with 12 bases between the two germline ends. The CDR3 has 12 residues. The CDR3 spells CASSPLRSEQFF. The CDR3 bases are TGTGCCAGCAGCCCCCTGCGGTCTGAGCAGTTCTTC.

The gene calls are TRBV6-6 and TRBJ1-2, with D perhaps TRBD1 (5 bases). Trimming left V 2 bases short and J 6 bases short, with 10 bases between. The CDR3 is 13 residues long. CDR1 is MNHNY and CDR2 is SVGAGI in the germline V gene (reference sequence). For the CDR3, the DNA is TGTGCCAGCAGTTACGTGGCAGGGAATGGCTACACCTTC. Protein: CASSYVAGNGYTF.

The gene calls are TRBV5-1 and TRBJ2-2; no definite D call. The V and J ends lost 4 bases and 2 bases respectively, with 3 bases between them. CDR1 SGHRS and CDR2 YFSETQ come from the germline V gene. CDR3 length: 12 residues. CDR3 amino acids: CASSTNTGELFF. For the CDR3, the DNA is TGCGCCAGCAGCACCAACACCGGGGAGCTGTTTTTT.

The count of this clonotype is one. The genes are TRBV12-3 or TRBV12-4 and TRBJ1-1; a possible D gene is TRBD1 (6 bases). The V gene lost 3 bases and the J gene lost 6 bases, with 14 bases spanning the gap. The length of the CDR3 is 14 residues. The chain's CDR3 is CASSFTGIAPEAFF. In DNA, the CDR3 is TGTGCCAGCAGTTTCACAGGGATTGCACCTGAAGCTTTCTTT.

This chain links TRBV12-3 or TRBV12-4 with TRBJ2-2, with a weak D call TRBD2 (5 bases). The CDR3 extends over 14 amino acids. With 5 bases removed from V and 5 bases from J, the gap between germline ends came to 12 bases. This CDR3 reads CASSPRGSTGELFF. In nucleotides, the CDR3 is TGTGCCAGCAGTCCCCGGGGTTCAACCGGGGAGCTGTTTTTT.

The CDR3 coding sequence is TGTGCCAGCAGCAACGGGGGGCCGGACATGAACACTGAAGCTTTCTTT. This codes for CASSNGGPDMNTEAFF. The rearrangement uses TRBV21-1 and TRBJ1-1; TRBD1 is taken as the D call from the table, unchecked against the DNA. TRBV21-1 is labeled a pseudogene. There are 16 residues in the CDR3.

This clonotype was detected only a few times. The J gene is TRBJ1-4, the V gene TRBV7-2; TRBD1 might be the D (5 bases). Germline CDR1 is SGHTA and CDR2 is FQGNSA. V shed 4 bases and J shed 0 bases, with 9 bases lying between them. The CDR3 spans 15 residues. The CDR3 here is CASSYDSATNEKLFF. The CDR3 nucleotides read TGTGCCAGCAGCTACGACAGTGCAACTAATGAAAAACTGTTTTTT.

The gene calls are TRBV6-7 and TRBJ2-1, with D maybe TRBD1 (5 bases). TRBV6-7 is placed among ORFs of uncertain function. V gave up 0 bases and J gave up 2 bases, with 17 bases separating them. There are 18 residues in the CDR3. CDR3 residues: CASSYSRTRQPTYNEQFF. The CDR3 nucleotides read TGTGCCAGCAGTTACTCGAGGACCCGACAGCCGACCTACAATGAGCAGTTCTTC.

Only a few counts were recorded for this clonotype. The chain is built from TRBV4-1 and TRBJ1-5, with a possible D match to TRBD1 (6 bases). The CDR3 is 15 residues long. The V end was cut by 0 bases, the J end by 6 bases, with 12 bases between. Germline assignment: CDR1 MGHRA and CDR2 YSYEKL. The CDR3 region has the DNA TGCGCCAGCAGCCAAGATCCGGGGGCGGGTCAGCCCCAGCATTTT. Its translation: CASSQDPGAGQPQHF.

The chain recombines TRBV20-1 with TRBJ2-3; no definite D call. The CDR3 totals 12 residues. The ends were cut back, 2 bases at V and 10 bases at J, with 13 bases in the middle. In germline, CDR1 is DFQATT, CDR2 SNEGSKA (reference sequence). CDR3 nucleotide sequence: TGCAGTGCTAGAACCTCAGTTCGGGCGCAGTATTTT. Encoded protein: CSARTSVRAQYF.

This chain connects TRBV18 to TRBJ2-7; D remains unclear. Trimming pared 3 bases from V and 4 bases from J, leaving 10 bases between. Germline V gives CDR1 KGHSH, CDR2 LQKENI. The CDR3 is 13 residues long. Written as DNA, the CDR3 is TGTGCCAGCTCACCGGGAAACGGATACGAGCAGTACTTC. Amino acid sequence: CASSPGNGYEQYF.

The V gene is TRBV6-5, the J gene TRBJ1-2; TRBD1 is a possible D gene (5 bases). Trimming shortened V by 5 bases and J by 6 bases, and 16 bases separated the two germline ends. The V gene's germline CDR1 is MNHEY and CDR2 SVGAGI. The CDR3 consists of 14 residues. CDR3 loop: CASSNYGAVNGYTF. CDR3 in DNA: TGTGCCAGCAGTAACTACGGGGCGGTCAATGGCTACACCTTC.

The chain is built from TRBV18 and TRBJ2-7, with 7 bases fitting TRBD1. V lost 3 bases and J lost 0; bases outside the gene matches: 2. Germline lookup yields CDR1 KGHSH and CDR2 LQKENI. This CDR3 region has 14 residues. The CDR3: CASSPTGSSYEQYF. CDR3 DNA: TGTGCCAGCTCACCGACAGGGAGCTCCTACGAGCAGTACTTC.

The chain uses TRBV7-9 and TRBJ1-1; 7 bases are a match to TRBD1. The germline CDR1 and CDR2 sequences are SEHNR and FQNEAQ (reference sequence). This CDR3 region has 15 residues. V trimming: 2 bases; J trimming: 2 bases; junction bases outside the gene matches: 5. The CDR3 coding sequence is TGTGCCAGCAGCTTATCAAACAGGGGTAACACTGAAGCTTTCTTT. Encoded protein: CASSLSNRGNTEAFF.

This clonotype was picked up a small number of times. The gene calls are TRBV12-3 or TRBV12-4 and TRBJ2-3; D gene uncertain. Between the trimmed V and J ends, which lost 2 bases and 3 bases, there was a span of 6 bases. CDR3 size: 13 residues. DNA for the CDR3: TGTGCCAGCAGTTTATTTGGGACAGATACGCAGTATTTT. Translated, it gives CASSLFGTDTQYF.